The subject of this entry is one T cell receptor beta chain. The target antigen is unknown. Whether given at about 4 or about 12 weeks, second doses were pooled. TCRdb's table, derived via immunoSEQ multiplex PCR, lists solely in-frame clones and lacks some. The sample has over 75,000 clones, roughly nine tenths seen once. These data belong to a study of T cell responses to AZD1222 COVID-19 vaccine. The germline V and J ends were trimmed by 3 bases and 8 bases, with 10 bases remaining between them. The CDR3 is 12 amino acids. Germline CDR1 SEHNR, CDR2 FQNEAQ (reference sequence). Points from the study as a whole: Across the whole spike, CD4 TCRs peaked at regions 160-218 and 743-854. Clonal diversity may have been underestimated, and the donors were mostly white British, with more females than males. Repertoires were sampled only after the peak T cell response.

V usage is TRBV7-9 and J usage is TRBJ1-2; the D is unclear. The receptor's source is an adult who received the AZD1222 COVID-19 vaccine. Specimen: peripheral blood, collected 28 days after the second AZD1222 dose. The CDR3 sequence: CASSFVLGGYTF. The DNA of the CDR3 is TGTGCCAGCAGCTTCGTTCTGGGGGGCTACACCTTC.